Each of the 9 T cell receptor beta chains below was sequenced from the same sample in a study of blood T cell repertoires in COVID-19. TCRdb's copy holds only in-frame clones and misses some; the assay was immunoSEQ multiplex PCR. The repertoire has roughly 140,000 clones, about 84% of them found once; the top ten carry approximately 6.5%. The sample taken for sequencing was peripheral blood. All receptors derive from a human donor in a cohort sampled during active COVID-19.

This clone is a singleton in its sample. The V call is TRBV6-2 or TRBV6-3, the J call TRBJ1-6, with unresolved D. Trimming left V 2 bases short and J 7 bases short, with 9 bases between. CDR1 and CDR2 from the germline V gene are MNHEY and SVGEGT. CDR3 length equals 14 residues. In DNA form, the CDR3 reads TGTGCCAGCAGTTACGGGTCGGGGAATTCACCCCTCCACTTT. Translation: CASSYGSGNSPLHF.

The chain couples TRBV9 to TRBJ2-2; TRBD1 is a possible D gene (5 bases). The germline gives CDR1 SGDLS, CDR2 YYNGEE. The CDR3 totals 16 residues. V gave up 4 bases and J gave up 0 bases, with 13 bases separating them. CDR3 amino acids: CASSPRTPANTGELFF. CDR3 nucleotides: TGTGCCAGCAGCCCGAGGACACCCGCGAACACCGGGGAGCTGTTTTTT.

As concerns this clone: One end of the junction does not line up with germline, which may come from a read error. The chain carries TRBV4-1 and TRBJ2-3, with 7 bases lining up with TRBD1. This CDR3 contains 14 residues. Germline lookup yields CDR1 MGHRA and CDR2 YSYEKL. CDR3 DNA: TGCGCCAGCAGCCAAGATGGGGGTCCCAAGGGGGCTTACTTT. It is translated as CASSQDGGPKGAYF.

The V gene is TRBV4-2, the J gene TRBJ2-2; 8 bases line up with TRBD1. J was trimmed by 4 bases and V by 4 bases; bases with no gene match: 2. The CDR3 loop spans 14 amino acids. Germline loops: CDR1 LGHNA, CDR2 YNFKEQ. CDR3 amino acids: CASSRGQGTGELFF. CDR3 DNA sequence: TGTGCCAGCAGCCGCGGACAGGGCACCGGGGAGCTGTTTTTT.

As for this clone: Other nucleotide sequences from this sample produce the same CDR3. V usage is TRBV6-5 and J usage is TRBJ1-3; no definite D call. V gave up 2 bases and J gave up 4 bases, with 9 bases separating them. This CDR3 comprises 14 residues. Germline lookup yields CDR1 MNHEY and CDR2 SVGAGI. In nucleotides, the CDR3 is TGTGCCAGCAGTTACGGCGGGCAGGGAAACACCATATATTTT. Amino acids: CASSYGGQGNTIYF.

J is TRBJ2-1 and V is TRBV2; 9 bases align to TRBD2. Germline CDR1 is SNHLY and CDR2 is FYNNEI. The V segment lost 8 bases and the J segment 7 bases; nucleotides outside the gene matches: 9. This CDR3 contains 14 residues. DNA for the CDR3: TGTGCCAGCGTAGGAGGCGGGGGGGCTAATGAGCAGTTCTTC. It yields the protein CASVGGGGANEQFF.

V gene TRBV7-2 combines with J gene TRBJ2-1; TRBD2 matches 9 bases. CDR1 and CDR2 (germline): SGHTA, FQGNSA. V was clipped by 10 bases and J by 4 bases; unmatched bases: 11. The CDR3 totals 15 residues. CDR3 region: CATRGERGVYNEQFF. The CDR3 region has the DNA TGTGCCACGAGGGGAGAGCGGGGGGTGTACAATGAGCAGTTCTTC. Complete variable domain (other parts from reference TRBV7-2 and TRBJ2-1): GAGVSQSPSNKVTEKGKDVELRCDPISGHTALYWYRQSLGQGLEFLIYFQGNSAPDKSGLPSDRFSAERTGGSVSTLTIQRTQQEDSAVYLCATRGERGVYNEQFFGPGTRLTVL.

The chain links TRBV11-3 to TRBJ1-3; D may be TRBD1 (6 bases). CDR3 length: 13 amino acids. Per germline, CDR1 SGHNT and CDR2 YENEEA. The ends were cut back, 5 bases at V and 8 bases at J, with 13 bases in the middle. The CDR3 DNA reads as TGTGCCAGCAGCATACAGGGTGGTCACACCATATATTTT. Translated, it gives CASSIQGGHTIYF.

This clone was counted only a few times. V gene TRBV5-5 combines with J gene TRBJ1-1; D possibly corresponds to TRBD1 (6 bases). The germline V gene encodes CDR1 SGHKS and CDR2 YYEKEE (reference sequence). The CDR3 is 13 residues long. Trimming took 4 bases from V and 11 from J, leaving 18 bases between them. The CDR3 DNA follows: TGTGCCAGCAGCGGAGACAGGCCCAAGGAGGCTTTCTTT. This translates into CASSGDRPKEAFF.